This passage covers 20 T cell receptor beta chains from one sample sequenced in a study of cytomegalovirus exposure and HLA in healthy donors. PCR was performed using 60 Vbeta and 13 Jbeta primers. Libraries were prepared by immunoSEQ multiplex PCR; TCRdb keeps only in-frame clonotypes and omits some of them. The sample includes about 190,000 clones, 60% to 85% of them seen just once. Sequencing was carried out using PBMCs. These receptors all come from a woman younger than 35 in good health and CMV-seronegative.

The CDR3 DNA reads as TGTGCCAGCAGTCCCCCCAGGGTGCGCGATGGCTACACCTTC. Translation gives CASSPPRVRDGYTF. The chain combines TRBV28 with TRBJ1-2, with a weak D call TRBD1 (5 bases). V lost 5 bases, J lost 6 bases, and 16 bases lay in between. The CDR3 covers 14 residues. Germline CDR1 is MDHEN and CDR2 is SYDVKM.

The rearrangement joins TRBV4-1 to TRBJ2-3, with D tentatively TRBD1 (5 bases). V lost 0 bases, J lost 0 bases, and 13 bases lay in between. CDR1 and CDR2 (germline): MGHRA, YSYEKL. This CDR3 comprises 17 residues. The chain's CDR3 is CASSQDSTAPSTDTQYF. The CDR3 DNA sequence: TGCGCCAGCAGCCAAGATTCGACAGCACCAAGCACAGATACGCAGTATTTT.

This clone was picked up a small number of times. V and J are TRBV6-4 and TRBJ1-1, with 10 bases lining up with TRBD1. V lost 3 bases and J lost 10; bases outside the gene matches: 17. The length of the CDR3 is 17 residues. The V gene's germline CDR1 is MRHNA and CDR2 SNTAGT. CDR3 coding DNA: TGTGCCAGCAGTGAATCCTTTATGCGGGACAGGGGAAACGGAGCTTTCTTT. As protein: CASSESFMRDRGNGAFF.

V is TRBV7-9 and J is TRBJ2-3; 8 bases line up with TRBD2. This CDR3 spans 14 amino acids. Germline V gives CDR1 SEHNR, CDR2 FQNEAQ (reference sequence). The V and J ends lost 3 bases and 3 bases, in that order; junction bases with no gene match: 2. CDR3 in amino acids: CASSFSGKTDTQYF. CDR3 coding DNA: TGTGCCAGCAGCTTTAGCGGGAAGACAGATACGCAGTATTTT.

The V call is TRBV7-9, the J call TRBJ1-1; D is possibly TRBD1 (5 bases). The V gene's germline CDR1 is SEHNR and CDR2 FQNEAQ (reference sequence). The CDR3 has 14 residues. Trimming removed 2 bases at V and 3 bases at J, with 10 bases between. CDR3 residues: CASSLNRQYTEAFF. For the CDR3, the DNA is TGTGCCAGCAGCTTAAACAGGCAATACACTGAAGCTTTCTTT.

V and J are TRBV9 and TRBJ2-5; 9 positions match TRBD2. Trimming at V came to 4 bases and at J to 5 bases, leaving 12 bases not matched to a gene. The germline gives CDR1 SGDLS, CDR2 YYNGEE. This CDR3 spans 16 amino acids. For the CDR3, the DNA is TGTGCCAGCAGCCCCTTTTCAGCGGGGGGATGGGAGACCCAGTACTTC. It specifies CASSPFSAGGWETQYF.

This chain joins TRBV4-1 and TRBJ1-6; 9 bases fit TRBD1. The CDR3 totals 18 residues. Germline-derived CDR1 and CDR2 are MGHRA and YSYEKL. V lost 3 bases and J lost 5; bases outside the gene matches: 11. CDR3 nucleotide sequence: TGCGCCAGCAGCCACCCTAGACAGGGGGATGGGGATAATTCACCCCTCCACTTT. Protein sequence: CASSHPRQGDGDNSPLHF.

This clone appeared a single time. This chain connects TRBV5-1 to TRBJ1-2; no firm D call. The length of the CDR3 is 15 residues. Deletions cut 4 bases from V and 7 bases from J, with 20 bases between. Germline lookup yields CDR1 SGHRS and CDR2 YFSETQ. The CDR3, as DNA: TGCGCCAGCAGCCAACCGGACTCCGGTTCGGGTGGCTACACCTTC. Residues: CASSQPDSGSGGYTF.

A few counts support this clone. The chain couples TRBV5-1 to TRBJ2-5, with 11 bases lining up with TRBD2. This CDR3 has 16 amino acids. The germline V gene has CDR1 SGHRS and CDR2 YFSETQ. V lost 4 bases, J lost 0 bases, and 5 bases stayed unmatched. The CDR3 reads CASSGGTSGYQETQYF. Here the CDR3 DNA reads TGCGCCAGCAGCGGGGGGACTAGCGGATACCAAGAGACCCAGTACTTC.

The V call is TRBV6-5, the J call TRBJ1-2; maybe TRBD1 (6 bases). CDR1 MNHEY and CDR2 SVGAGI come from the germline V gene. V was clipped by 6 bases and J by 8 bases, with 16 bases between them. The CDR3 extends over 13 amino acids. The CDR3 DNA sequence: TGTGCCAGCAGCAAGAGGGGGACGGAAGGCTACACCTTC. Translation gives CASSKRGTEGYTF.

The DNA of the CDR3 is TGTGCCAGCAACCCCACCGGCGGAGGCAATGAGCAGTTCTTC. This gives the protein CASNPTGGGNEQFF. This chain uses TRBV9 with TRBJ2-1; possibly TRBD2 for D (5 bases). The germline CDR1 and CDR2 sequences are SGDLS and YYNGEE. The CDR3 extends over 14 amino acids. V gave up 6 bases and J gave up 6 bases, with 16 bases separating them.

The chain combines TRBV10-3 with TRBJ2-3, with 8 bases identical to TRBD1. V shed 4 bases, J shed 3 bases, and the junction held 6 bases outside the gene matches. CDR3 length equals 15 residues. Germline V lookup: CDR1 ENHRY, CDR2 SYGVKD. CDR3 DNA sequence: TGTGCCATCAGTGTTGACAGGGGCGGGACAGATACGCAGTATTTT. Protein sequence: CAISVDRGGTDTQYF.

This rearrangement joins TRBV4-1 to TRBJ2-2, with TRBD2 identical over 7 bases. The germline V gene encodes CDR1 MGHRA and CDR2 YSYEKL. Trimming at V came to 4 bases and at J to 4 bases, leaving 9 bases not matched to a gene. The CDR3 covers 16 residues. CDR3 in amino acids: CASSPRGREVTGELFF. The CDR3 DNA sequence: TGCGCCAGCAGCCCCCGTGGGAGGGAGGTCACCGGGGAGCTGTTTTTT.

The CDR3 reads CASSLSQENTEAFF. The CDR3, as DNA: TGTGCCAGCAGTTTAAGTCAGGAGAACACTGAAGCTTTCTTT. The chain has TRBV28 and TRBJ1-1; D not resolved. This CDR3 spans 14 amino acids. Trimming removed 2 bases at V and 1 base at J, with 8 bases between. CDR1 is MDHEN and CDR2 is SYDVKM in the germline V gene.

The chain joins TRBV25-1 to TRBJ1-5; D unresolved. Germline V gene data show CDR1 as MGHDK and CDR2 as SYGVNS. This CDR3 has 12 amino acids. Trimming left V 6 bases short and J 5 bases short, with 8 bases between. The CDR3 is CASRDGDQPQHF. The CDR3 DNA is TGTGCCAGCAGGGACGGGGATCAGCCCCAGCATTTT.

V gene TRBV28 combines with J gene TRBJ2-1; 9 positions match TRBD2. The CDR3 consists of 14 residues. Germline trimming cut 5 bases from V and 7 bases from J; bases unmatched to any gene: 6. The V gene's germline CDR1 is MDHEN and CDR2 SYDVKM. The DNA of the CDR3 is TGTGCCAGCAGTCCTCTTAGCGGGGGTAATGAGCAGTTCTTC. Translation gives CASSPLSGGNEQFF.

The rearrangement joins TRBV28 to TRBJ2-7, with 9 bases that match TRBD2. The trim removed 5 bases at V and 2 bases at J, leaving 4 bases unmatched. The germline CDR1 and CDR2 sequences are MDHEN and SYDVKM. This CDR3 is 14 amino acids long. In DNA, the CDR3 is TGTGCCAGCAGTCCTAGCGGGATTACCTACGAGCAGTACTTC. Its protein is CASSPSGITYEQYF.

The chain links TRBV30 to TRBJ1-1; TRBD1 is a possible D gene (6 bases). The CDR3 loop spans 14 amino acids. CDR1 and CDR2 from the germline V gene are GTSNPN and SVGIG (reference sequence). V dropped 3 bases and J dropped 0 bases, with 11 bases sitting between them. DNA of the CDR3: TGTGCCTGGAGCTCGGACAGTTTGAACACTGAAGCTTTCTTT. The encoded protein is CAWSSDSLNTEAFF.

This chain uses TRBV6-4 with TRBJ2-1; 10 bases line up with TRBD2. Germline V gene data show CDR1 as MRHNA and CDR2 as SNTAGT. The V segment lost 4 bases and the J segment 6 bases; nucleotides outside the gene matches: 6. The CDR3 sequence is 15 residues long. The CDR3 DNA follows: TGTGCCAGCAGTGTGGAGCGGGGGGGCTTCAATGAGCAGTTCTTC. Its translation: CASSVERGGFNEQFF.

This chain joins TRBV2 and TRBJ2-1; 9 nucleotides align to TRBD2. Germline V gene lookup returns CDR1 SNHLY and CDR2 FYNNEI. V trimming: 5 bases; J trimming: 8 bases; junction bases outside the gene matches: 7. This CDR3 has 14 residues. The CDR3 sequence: CASSLGRGGHEQFF. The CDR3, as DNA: TGTGCCAGCAGTCTAGGGCGGGGGGGGCATGAGCAGTTCTTC.